This T cell receptor beta chain was recorded in a study of OX40 agonist ivuxolimab in advanced cancers. Study-level information: At 0.01 to 10 mg/kg, ivuxolimab was administered intravenously to patients every 2 weeks.

Regarding the study as a whole: Clonal expansion by week 6 occurred in CD4+ and CD8+ blood T cells (at 0.1 to 3.0 mg/kg).

A history of autoimmune disease or systemic immunosuppression excluded patients. TCRdb's copy holds only in-frame clones and misses some; the assay was immunoSEQ multiplex PCR. Of about 95,000 clones in the sample, roughly 87% were seen once. Details on this clone: Its cognate antigen is unknown.

This CDR3 comprises 14 residues. Germline lookup yields CDR1 SQVTM and CDR2 ANQGSEA. The germline V and J ends were trimmed by 0 bases and 1 base, with 9 bases remaining between them. This specimen was CD4+ or CD8+ T cells sorted from blood, taken in a trial of the OX40 agonist ivuxolimab. This chain uses TRBV29-1 with TRBJ1-1; unclear D gene. The TCR was taken from an adult with an advanced solid tumor such as melanoma, head and neck, liver or kidney cancer. CDR3 sequence: CSVEDLSGNTEAFF. DNA of the CDR3: TGCAGCGTTGAAGATCTGTCCGGGAACACTGAAGCTTTCTTT.